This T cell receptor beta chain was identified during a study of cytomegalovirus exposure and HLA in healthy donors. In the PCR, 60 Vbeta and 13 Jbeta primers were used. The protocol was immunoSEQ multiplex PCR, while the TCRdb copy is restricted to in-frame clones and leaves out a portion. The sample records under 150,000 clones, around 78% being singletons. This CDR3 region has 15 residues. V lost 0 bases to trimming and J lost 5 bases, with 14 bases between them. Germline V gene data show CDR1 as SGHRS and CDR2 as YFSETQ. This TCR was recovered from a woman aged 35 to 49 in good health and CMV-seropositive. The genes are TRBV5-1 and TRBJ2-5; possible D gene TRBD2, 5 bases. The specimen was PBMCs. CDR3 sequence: CASSLDVGSDETQYF. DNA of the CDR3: TGCGCCAGCAGCTTGGATGTGGGGAGTGACGAGACCCAGTACTTC.